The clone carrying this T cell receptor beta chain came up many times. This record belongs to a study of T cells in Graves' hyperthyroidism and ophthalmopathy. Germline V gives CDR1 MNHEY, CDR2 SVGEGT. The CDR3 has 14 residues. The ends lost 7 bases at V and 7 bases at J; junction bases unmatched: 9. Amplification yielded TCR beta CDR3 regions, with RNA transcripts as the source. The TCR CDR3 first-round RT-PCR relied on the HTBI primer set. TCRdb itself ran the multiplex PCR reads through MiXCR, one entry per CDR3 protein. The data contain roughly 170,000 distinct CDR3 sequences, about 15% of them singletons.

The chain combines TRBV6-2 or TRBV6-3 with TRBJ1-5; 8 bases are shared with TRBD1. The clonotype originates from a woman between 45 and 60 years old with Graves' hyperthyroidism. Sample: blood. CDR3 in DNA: TGTGCCAGCACGGACCACAGGGGGAAACAGCCCCAGCATTTT. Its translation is CASTDHRGKQPQHF.